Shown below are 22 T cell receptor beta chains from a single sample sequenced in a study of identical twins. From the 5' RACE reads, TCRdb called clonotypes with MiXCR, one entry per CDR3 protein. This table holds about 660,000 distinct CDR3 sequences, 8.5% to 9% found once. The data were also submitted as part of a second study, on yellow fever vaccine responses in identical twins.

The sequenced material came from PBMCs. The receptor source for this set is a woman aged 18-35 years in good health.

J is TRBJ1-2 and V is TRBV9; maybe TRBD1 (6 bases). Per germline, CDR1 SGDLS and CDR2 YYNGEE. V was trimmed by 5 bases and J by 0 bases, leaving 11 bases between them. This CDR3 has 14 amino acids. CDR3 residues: CASRQTGPNYGYTF. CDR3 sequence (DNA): TGTGCCAGCAGGCAGACAGGACCTAACTATGGCTACACCTTC.

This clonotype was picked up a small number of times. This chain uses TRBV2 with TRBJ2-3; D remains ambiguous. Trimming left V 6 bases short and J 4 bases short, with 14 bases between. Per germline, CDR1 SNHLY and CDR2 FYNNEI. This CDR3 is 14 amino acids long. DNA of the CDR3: TGTGCCAGCAGGCACTCCCTGAGCCCAGATACGCAGTATTTT. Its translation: CASRHSLSPDTQYF.

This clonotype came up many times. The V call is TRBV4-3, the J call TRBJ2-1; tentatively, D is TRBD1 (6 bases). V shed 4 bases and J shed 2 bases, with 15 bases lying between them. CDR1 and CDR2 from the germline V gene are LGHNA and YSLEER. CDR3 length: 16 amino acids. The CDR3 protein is CASSPSRGFTYNEQFF. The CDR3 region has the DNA TGCGCCAGCAGCCCAAGCAGGGGTTTCACCTACAATGAGCAGTTCTTC.

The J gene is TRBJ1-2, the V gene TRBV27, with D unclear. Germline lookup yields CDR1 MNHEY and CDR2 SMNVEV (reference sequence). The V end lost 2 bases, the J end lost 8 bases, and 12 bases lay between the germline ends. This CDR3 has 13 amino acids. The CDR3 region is CASSLRGDLGYTF. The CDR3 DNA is TGTGCCAGCAGTTTACGGGGAGATCTGGGCTACACCTTC.

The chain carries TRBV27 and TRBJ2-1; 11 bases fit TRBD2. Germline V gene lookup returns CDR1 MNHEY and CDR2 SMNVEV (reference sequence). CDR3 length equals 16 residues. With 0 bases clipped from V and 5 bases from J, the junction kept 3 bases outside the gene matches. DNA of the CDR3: TGTGCCAGCAGTTTATCCGTAGCGGGGGGGAACAATGAGCAGTTCTTC. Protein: CASSLSVAGGNNEQFF.

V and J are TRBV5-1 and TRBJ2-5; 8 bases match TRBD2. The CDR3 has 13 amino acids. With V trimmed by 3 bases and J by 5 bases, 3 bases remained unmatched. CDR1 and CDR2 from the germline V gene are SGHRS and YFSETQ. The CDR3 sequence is CASSSAGVETQYF. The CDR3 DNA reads TGCGCCAGCAGCTCAGCGGGGGTTGAGACCCAGTACTTC. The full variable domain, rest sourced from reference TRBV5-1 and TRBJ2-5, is KAGVTQTPRYLIKTRGQQVTLSCSPISGHRSVSWYQQTPGQGLQFLFEYFSETQRNKGNFPGRFSGRQFSNSRSEMNVSTLELGDSALYLCASSSAGVETQYFGPGTRLLVL.

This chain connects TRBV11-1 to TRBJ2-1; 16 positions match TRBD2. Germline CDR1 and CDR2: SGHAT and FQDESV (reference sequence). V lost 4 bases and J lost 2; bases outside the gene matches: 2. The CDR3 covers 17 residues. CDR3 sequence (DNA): TGTGCCAGCAGCTCGGGACTAGCGGGGGGGGCCTACAATGAGCAGTTCTTC. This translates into CASSSGLAGGAYNEQFF.

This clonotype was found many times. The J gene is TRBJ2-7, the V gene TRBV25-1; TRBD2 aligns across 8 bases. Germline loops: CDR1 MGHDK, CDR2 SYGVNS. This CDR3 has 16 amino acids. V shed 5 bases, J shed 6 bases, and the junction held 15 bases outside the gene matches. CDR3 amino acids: CASSPTGTRASPEQYF. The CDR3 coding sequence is TGTGCCAGCAGTCCTACCGGGACTAGGGCTTCGCCCGAGCAGTACTTC.

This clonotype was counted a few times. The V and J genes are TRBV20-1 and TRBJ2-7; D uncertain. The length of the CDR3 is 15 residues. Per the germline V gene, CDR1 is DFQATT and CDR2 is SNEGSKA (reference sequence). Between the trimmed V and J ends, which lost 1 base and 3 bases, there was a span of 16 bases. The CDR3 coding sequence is TGCAGTGCTAGAGTCGTCGGAGTAGCTTACTACGAGCAGTACTTC. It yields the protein CSARVVGVAYYEQYF.

CDR3 loop: CASSEPSPGQAQETQYF. DNA for the CDR3: TGTGCCAGCAGTGAGCCGAGCCCGGGACAGGCCCAAGAGACCCAGTACTTC. This chain uses TRBV25-1 with TRBJ2-5; 8 nucleotides agree with TRBD1. J lost 1 base, V lost 3 bases, and 10 bases had no gene match. CDR3 length: 17 residues. The germline CDR1 and CDR2 sequences are MGHDK and SYGVNS. The variable domain in full, completed from reference TRBV25-1 and TRBJ2-5, reads EADIYQTPRYLVIGTGKKITLECSQTMGHDKMYWYQQDPGMELHLIHYSYGVNSTEKGDLSSESTVSRIRTEHFPLTLESARPSHTSQYLCASSEPSPGQAQETQYFGPGTRLLVL.

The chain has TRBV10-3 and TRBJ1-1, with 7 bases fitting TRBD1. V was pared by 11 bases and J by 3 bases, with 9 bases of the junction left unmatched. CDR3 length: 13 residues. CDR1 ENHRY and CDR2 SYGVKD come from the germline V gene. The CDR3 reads CAVTDRADTEAFF. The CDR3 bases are TGTGCCGTCACCGACAGGGCGGACACTGAAGCTTTCTTT.

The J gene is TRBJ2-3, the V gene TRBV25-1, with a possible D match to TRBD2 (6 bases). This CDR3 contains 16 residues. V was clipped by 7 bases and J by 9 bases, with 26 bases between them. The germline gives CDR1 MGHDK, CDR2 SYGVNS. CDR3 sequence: CASTKRGTGEVGTQYF. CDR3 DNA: TGTGCCAGCACAAAAAGGGGTACGGGAGAGGTGGGGACGCAGTATTTT.

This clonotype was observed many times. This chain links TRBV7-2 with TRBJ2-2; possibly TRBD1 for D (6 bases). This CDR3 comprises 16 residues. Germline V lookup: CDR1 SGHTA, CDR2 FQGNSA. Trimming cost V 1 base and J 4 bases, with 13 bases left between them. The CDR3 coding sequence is TGTGCCAGCAGCTTAGGGGCGGACAGAACCACCGGGGAGCTGTTTTTT. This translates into CASSLGADRTTGELFF.

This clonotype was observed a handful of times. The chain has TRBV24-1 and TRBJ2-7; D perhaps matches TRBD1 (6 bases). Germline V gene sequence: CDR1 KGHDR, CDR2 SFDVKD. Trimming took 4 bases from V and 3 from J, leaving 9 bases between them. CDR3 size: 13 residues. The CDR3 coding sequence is TGTGCCACCAGTGACACGGACAGCTACGAGCAGTACTTC. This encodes CATSDTDSYEQYF.

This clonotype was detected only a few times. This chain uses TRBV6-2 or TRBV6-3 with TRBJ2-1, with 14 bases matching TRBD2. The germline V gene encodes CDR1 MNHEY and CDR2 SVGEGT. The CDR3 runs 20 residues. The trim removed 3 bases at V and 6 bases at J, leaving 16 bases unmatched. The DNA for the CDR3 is TGTGCCAGCAGTTATTTCGTTACAGGGAAGACTAGCGGGAGGGGCAATGAGCAGTTCTTC. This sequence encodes CASSYFVTGKTSGRGNEQFF.

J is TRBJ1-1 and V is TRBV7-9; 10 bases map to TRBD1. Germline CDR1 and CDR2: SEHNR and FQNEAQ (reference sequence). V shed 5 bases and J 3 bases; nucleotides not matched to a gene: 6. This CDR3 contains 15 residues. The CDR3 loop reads CASSPGQGFDTEAFF. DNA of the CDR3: TGTGCCAGCAGCCCGGGACAGGGGTTTGACACTGAAGCTTTCTTT.

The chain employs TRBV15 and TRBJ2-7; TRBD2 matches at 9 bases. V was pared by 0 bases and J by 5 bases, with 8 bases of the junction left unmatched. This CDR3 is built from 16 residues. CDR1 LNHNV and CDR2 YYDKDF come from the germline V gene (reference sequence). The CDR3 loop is CATSRDFAGGPDEQYF. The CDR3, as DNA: TGTGCCACCAGCAGAGATTTTGCGGGAGGGCCCGACGAGCAGTACTTC.

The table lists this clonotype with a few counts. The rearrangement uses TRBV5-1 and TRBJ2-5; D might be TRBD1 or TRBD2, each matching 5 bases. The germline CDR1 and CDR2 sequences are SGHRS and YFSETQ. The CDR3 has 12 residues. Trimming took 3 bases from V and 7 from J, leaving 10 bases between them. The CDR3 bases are TGCGCCAGCAGCTCCGGGACGCTGACCCAGTACTTC. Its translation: CASSSGTLTQYF.

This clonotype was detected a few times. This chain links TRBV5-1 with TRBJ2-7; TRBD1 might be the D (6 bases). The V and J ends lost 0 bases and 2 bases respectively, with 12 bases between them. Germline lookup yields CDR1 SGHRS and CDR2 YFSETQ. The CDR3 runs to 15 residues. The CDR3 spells CASSLGLGAAYEQYF. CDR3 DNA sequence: TGCGCCAGCAGCTTGGGCTTGGGGGCCGCCTACGAGCAGTACTTC.

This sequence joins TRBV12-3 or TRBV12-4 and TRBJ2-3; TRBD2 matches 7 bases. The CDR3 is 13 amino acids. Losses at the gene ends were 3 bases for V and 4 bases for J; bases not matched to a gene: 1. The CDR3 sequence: CASSFGLADTQYF. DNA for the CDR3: TGTGCCAGCAGTTTCGGACTAGCAGATACGCAGTATTTT.

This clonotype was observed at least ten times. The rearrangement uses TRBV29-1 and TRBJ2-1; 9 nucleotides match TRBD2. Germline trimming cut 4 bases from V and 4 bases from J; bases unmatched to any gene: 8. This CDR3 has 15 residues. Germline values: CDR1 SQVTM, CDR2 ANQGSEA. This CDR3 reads CSVATSGRRYNEQFF. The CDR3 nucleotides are TGCAGCGTTGCGACTAGCGGACGAAGGTACAATGAGCAGTTCTTC.

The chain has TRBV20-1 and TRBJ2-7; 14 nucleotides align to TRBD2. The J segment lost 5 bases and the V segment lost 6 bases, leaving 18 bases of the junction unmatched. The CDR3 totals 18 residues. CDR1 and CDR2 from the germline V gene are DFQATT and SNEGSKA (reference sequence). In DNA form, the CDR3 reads TGCAGTGCGCCAGACAGAGGGACTAGCGGGAGATATGTGGACGAGCAGTACTTC. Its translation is CSAPDRGTSGRYVDEQYF.